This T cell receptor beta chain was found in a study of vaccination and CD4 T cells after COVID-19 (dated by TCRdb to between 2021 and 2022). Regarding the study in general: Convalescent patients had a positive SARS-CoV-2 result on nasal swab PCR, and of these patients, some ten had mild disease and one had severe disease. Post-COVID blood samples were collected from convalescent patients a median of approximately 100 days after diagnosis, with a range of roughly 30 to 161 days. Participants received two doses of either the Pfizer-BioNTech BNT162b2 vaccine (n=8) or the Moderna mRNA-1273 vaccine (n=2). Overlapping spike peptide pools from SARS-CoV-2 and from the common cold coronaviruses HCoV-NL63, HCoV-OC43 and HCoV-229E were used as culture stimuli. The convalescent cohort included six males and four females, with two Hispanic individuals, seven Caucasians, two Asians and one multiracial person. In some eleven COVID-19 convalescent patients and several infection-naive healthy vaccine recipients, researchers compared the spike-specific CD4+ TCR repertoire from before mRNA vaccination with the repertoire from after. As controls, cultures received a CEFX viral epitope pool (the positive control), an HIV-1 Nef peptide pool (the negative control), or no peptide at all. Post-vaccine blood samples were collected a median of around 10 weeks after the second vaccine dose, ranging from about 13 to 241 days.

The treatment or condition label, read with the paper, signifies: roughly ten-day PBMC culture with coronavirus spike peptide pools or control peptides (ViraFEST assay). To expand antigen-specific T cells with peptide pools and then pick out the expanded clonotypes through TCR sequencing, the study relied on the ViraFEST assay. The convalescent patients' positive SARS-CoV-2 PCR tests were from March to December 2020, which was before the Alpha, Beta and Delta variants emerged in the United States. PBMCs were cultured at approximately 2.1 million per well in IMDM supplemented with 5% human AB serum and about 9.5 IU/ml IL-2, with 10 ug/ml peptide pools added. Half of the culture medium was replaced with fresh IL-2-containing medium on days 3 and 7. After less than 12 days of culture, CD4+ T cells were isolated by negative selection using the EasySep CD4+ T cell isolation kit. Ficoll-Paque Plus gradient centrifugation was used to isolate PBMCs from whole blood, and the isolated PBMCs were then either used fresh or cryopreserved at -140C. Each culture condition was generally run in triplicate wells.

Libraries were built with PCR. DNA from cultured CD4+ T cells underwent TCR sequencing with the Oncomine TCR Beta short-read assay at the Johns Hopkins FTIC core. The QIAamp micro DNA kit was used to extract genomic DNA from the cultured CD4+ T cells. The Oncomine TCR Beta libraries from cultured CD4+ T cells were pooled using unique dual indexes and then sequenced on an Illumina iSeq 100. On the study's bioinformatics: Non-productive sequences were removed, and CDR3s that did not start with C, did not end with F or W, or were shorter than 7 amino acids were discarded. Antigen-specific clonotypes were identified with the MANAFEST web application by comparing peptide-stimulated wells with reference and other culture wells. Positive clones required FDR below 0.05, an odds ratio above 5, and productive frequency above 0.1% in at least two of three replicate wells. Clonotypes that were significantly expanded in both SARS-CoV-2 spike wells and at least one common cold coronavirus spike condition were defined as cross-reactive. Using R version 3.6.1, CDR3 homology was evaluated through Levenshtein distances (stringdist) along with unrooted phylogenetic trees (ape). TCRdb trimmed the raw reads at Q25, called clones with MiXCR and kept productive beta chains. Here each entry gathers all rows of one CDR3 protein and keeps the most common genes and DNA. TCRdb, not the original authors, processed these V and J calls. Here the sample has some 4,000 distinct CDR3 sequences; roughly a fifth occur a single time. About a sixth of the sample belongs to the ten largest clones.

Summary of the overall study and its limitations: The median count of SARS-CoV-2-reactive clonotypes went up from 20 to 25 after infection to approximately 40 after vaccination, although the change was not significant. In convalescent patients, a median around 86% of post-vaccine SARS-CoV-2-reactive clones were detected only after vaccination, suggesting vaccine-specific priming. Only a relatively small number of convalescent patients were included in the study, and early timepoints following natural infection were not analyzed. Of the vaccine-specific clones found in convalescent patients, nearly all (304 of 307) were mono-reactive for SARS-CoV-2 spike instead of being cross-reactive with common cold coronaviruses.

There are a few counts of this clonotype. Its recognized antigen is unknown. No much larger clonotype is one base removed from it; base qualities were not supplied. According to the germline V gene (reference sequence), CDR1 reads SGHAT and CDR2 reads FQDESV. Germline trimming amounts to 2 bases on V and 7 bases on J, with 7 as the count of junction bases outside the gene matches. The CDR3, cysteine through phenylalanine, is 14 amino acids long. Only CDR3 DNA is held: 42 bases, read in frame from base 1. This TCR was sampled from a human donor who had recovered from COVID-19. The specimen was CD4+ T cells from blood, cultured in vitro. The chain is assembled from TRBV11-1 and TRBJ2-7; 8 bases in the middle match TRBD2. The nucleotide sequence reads TGTGCCAGCAGCTTAACGCGGGGGGCGGGGGAGCAGTACTTC. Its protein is CASSLTRGAGEQYF.